Following are 30 T cell receptor beta chains from one sample sequenced in a study of response to subunit inactivated influenza vaccine. TCRdb used MiXCR to reprocess the RT-PCR reads, holding one entry per CDR3 protein. The sample includes approximately 530,000 distinct CDR3 sequences, approximately 7.7% of them seen just once. The material sequenced was PBMCs from blood, taken around 25 months after vaccination. Receptors originate from a man aged 50 to 75 who received an inactivated influenza vaccine.

This clonotype was detected a few times. CDR3 sequence (DNA): TGCGCCAGCAGCAGGGGGCTGTTGACTGAAGCTTTCTTT. This gives the protein CASSRGLLTEAFF. The chain is built from TRBV5-1 and TRBJ1-1; 7 nucleotides agree with TRBD1. The CDR3 consists of 13 residues. Germline CDR1 and CDR2: SGHRS and YFSETQ. Trimming took 4 bases from V and 5 from J; bases not matched to a gene: 5.

This clonotype was detected many times. The V gene is TRBV12-3 or TRBV12-4, the J gene TRBJ1-1, with D hard to call. The CDR3 sequence is 14 residues long. V was clipped by 7 bases and J by 1 base, with 13 bases between them. The CDR3 nucleotides read TGTGCCAGCAACACACCCCCACAGAACACTGAAGCTTTCTTT. Its protein product is CASNTPPQNTEAFF.

This clonotype was found many times. This chain uses TRBV4-3 with TRBJ2-3; the match to TRBD2 covers 8 bases. This CDR3 is built from 18 residues. The trim removed 0 bases at V and 2 bases at J, leaving 10 bases unmatched. CDR1 is LGHNA and CDR2 is YSLEER in the germline V gene. In nucleotides, the CDR3 is TGCGCCAGCAGCCAAGAAGCTCCGACTAGCGCGAACACAGATACGCAGTATTTT. It codes for CASSQEAPTSANTDTQYF.

This clonotype appeared many times. This chain connects TRBV20-1 to TRBJ2-7; 13 bases match TRBD2. The CDR3 runs 14 residues. Germline CDR1 and CDR2: DFQATT and SNEGSKA (reference sequence). Germline trimming cut 7 bases from V and 5 bases from J; bases unmatched to any gene: 8. CDR3 sequence: CSVGLAGATHEQYF. The CDR3 DNA sequence: TGCAGTGTTGGACTAGCGGGGGCGACCCACGAGCAGTACTTC.

This clonotype was counted a few times. The rearrangement joins TRBV7-8 to TRBJ1-2; D not certain. Per the germline V gene, CDR1 is SGHVS and CDR2 is FQNEAQ. This CDR3 spans 14 amino acids. V was clipped by 0 bases and J by 8 bases, with 13 bases between them. The CDR3, as DNA: TGTGCCAGCAGCTTAGCGTTGGCGGAGCGAGGCTACACCTTC. Encoded protein: CASSLALAERGYTF.

The CDR3 nucleotides are TGTGCCAGCAGCTTAAAGCGGGGGGGATTCTCGCAGTACTTC. As protein: CASSLKRGGFSQYF. The chain has TRBV7-9 and TRBJ2-7; 10 bases agree with TRBD2. The CDR3 has 14 amino acids. Germline-derived CDR1 and CDR2 are SEHNR and FQNEAQ (reference sequence). J was trimmed by 9 bases and V by 2 bases; bases with no gene match: 7.

This clonotype has only a few counts. The chain couples TRBV20-1 to TRBJ2-7; 9 positions agree with TRBD2. TRBJ2-5 explains the end of the DNA better; the J call may be wrong. Germline-derived CDR1 and CDR2 are DFQATT and SNEGSKA (reference sequence). This CDR3 has 12 amino acids. The CDR3 bases are TGCAGTGCTAGAGATAGCGGGGGGACCCAGTACTTC. Protein: CSARDSGGTQYF.

This clonotype appeared many times. J is TRBJ2-1 and V is TRBV10-3; D could derive from TRBD1 or TRBD2 (6 bases each). The CDR3 totals 14 residues. Germline V gives CDR1 ENHRY, CDR2 SYGVKD. V lost 4 bases, J lost 9 bases, and 16 bases lay in between. CDR3 region: CAISVARGDAEQFF. Here the CDR3 DNA reads TGTGCCATCAGTGTGGCAAGGGGGGATGCTGAGCAGTTCTTC.

This clonotype was recorded a few times. This chain joins TRBV27 and TRBJ2-2, with D perhaps TRBD1 (6 bases). The CDR3 covers 18 residues. V was trimmed by 4 bases and J by 4 bases, leaving 22 bases between them. Germline V CDR1 and CDR2: MNHEY, SMNVEV (reference sequence). The chain's CDR3 is CASSYRPTGPQVTGELFF. In DNA form, the CDR3 reads TGTGCCAGCAGTTACCGACCCACAGGGCCCCAAGTCACCGGGGAGCTGTTTTTT.

There are a few counts of this clonotype. The chain joins TRBV29-1 to TRBJ1-4, with 9 positions matching TRBD1. From germline, CDR1 is SQVTM and CDR2 ANQGSEA. The CDR3 loop spans 13 amino acids. V shed 5 bases, J shed 10 bases, and the junction held 8 bases outside the gene matches. CDR3 in amino acids: CSVWGTGRGKLFF. The CDR3 coding sequence is TGCAGCGTTTGGGGGACAGGGAGGGGAAAACTGTTTTTT.

Only a few counts were recorded for this clonotype. The V call is TRBV20-1, the J call TRBJ2-1; 13 bases agree with TRBD2. After removal of 5 bases from V and 0 bases from J, the junction contained 10 bases not matched to a gene. The germline CDR1 and CDR2 sequences are DFQATT and SNEGSKA (reference sequence). CDR3 length equals 18 residues. The CDR3 bases are TGCAGTGCTCTTCCCGGGACTAGCGGGGCCATCTCCTACAATGAGCAGTTCTTC. Its translation is CSALPGTSGAISYNEQFF.

The table lists this clonotype with a few counts. The CDR3 is CSVNRNTEAFF. DNA for the CDR3: TGCAGCGTAAACAGGAACACTGAAGCTTTCTTT. The V and J genes are TRBV29-1 and TRBJ1-1; D remains unclear. CDR1 is SQVTM and CDR2 is ANQGSEA in the germline V gene. V dropped 6 bases and J dropped 1 base, with 6 bases sitting between them. The length of the CDR3 is 11 residues. Variable domain in full (rest from reference TRBV29-1 and TRBJ1-1): SAVISQKPSRDICQRGTSLTIQCQVDSQVTMMFWYRQQPGQSLTLIATANQGSEATYESGFVIDKFPISRPNLTFSTLTVSNMSPEDSSIYLCSVNRNTEAFFGQGTRLTVV.

The chain links TRBV20-1 to TRBJ1-1, with D tentatively TRBD1 (6 bases). Per germline, CDR1 DFQATT and CDR2 SNEGSKA (reference sequence). The CDR3 has 14 amino acids. V was shortened by 3 bases and J by 0 bases, with 11 bases between the two germline ends. The CDR3 coding sequence is TGCAGTGCTAGTCCAGGGGCCATGAACACTGAAGCTTTCTTT. Its protein product is CSASPGAMNTEAFF.

This clonotype was counted a few times. V gene TRBV7-9 combines with J gene TRBJ1-1; 8 bases align to TRBD1. J was trimmed by 1 base and V by 2 bases; bases with no gene match: 9. The CDR3 has 17 amino acids. Germline loops: CDR1 SEHNR, CDR2 FQNEAQ (reference sequence). CDR3 DNA sequence: TGTGCCAGCAGCTTATTCCCGACAGGGGAATCGAACACTGAAGCTTTCTTT. Translation: CASSLFPTGESNTEAFF.

The sample holds many counts of this clonotype. This chain joins TRBV7-2 and TRBJ2-7; possibly TRBD1 or TRBD2 for D (6 bases each). CDR1 is SGHTA and CDR2 is FQGNSA in the germline V gene. The CDR3 consists of 15 residues. Trimming took 3 bases from V and 0 from J, leaving 12 bases between them. CDR3 nucleotides: TGTGCCAGCAGCTTCCGCGGGGACAACTCCTACGAGCAGTACTTC. This encodes CASSFRGDNSYEQYF.

This clonotype was counted between two and nine times. This rearrangement joins TRBV12-3 or TRBV12-4 to TRBJ2-1, with TRBD2 matching 8 bases. CDR3 length: 14 amino acids. V was pared by 5 bases and J by 7 bases, with 7 bases of the junction left unmatched. The CDR3 nucleotides read TGTGCCAGCAGTAAGGGACTAGGGGGGAATGAGCAGTTCTTC. This sequence encodes CASSKGLGGNEQFF.

The chain joins TRBV20-1 to TRBJ2-1; tentatively, D is TRBD1 (5 bases). Germline loops: CDR1 DFQATT, CDR2 SNEGSKA (reference sequence). The germline V and J ends were trimmed by 2 bases and 7 bases, with 18 bases remaining between them. The CDR3 has 15 amino acids. The CDR3 here is CSARFWQGASNEQFF. The CDR3 nucleotides are TGCAGTGCTAGATTTTGGCAGGGTGCATCAAATGAGCAGTTCTTC.

This clonotype was counted many times. The chain employs TRBV27 and TRBJ2-1, with 8 bases matching TRBD1. This CDR3 comprises 14 residues. The ends lost 3 bases at V and 7 bases at J; junction bases unmatched: 5. Germline values: CDR1 MNHEY, CDR2 SMNVEV (reference sequence). The CDR3, as DNA: TGTGCCAGCAGTTTGGCCAGGGGGCTGAATGAGCAGTTCTTC. It specifies CASSLARGLNEQFF.

This clonotype was counted between two and nine times. The chain employs TRBV29-1 and TRBJ2-7; maybe TRBD1 (5 bases). The CDR3 totals 12 residues. V gave up 4 bases and J gave up 2 bases, with 9 bases separating them. The V gene's germline CDR1 is SQVTM and CDR2 ANQGSEA. The CDR3 sequence is CSVGAGTYEQYF. The DNA of the CDR3 is TGCAGCGTTGGTGCAGGGACCTACGAGCAGTACTTC.

This clonotype was observed at least ten times. The genes are TRBV6-2 or TRBV6-3 and TRBJ2-1; 8 bases fit TRBD2. CDR3 length: 15 residues. V shed 3 bases and J 3 bases; nucleotides not matched to a gene: 4. CDR1 and CDR2 from the germline V gene are MNHEY and SVGEGT. The CDR3 spells CASSYNLAGYNEQFF. CDR3 nucleotides: TGTGCCAGCAGTTATAACCTAGCGGGCTACAATGAGCAGTTCTTC.

This clonotype occurred a few times. This chain uses TRBV29-1 with TRBJ2-3, with D tentatively TRBD1 (5 bases). This CDR3 has 14 residues. Looked up from germline, CDR1 is SQVTM and CDR2 is ANQGSEA. The V and J ends lost 0 bases and 4 bases respectively, with 11 bases between them. The CDR3 sequence is CSVEDPGFPDTQYF. CDR3 in DNA: TGCAGCGTTGAAGACCCAGGGTTTCCAGATACGCAGTATTTT.

V gene TRBV6-1 combines with J gene TRBJ2-6; possibly TRBD1 for D (6 bases). The CDR3 has 13 residues. V lost 6 bases, J lost 5 bases, and 8 bases lay in between. From germline, CDR1 is MNHNS and CDR2 SASEGT. The CDR3, as DNA: TGTGCCAGCAGCAGGGGCTGGGCCAACGTCCTGACTTTC. It codes for CASSRGWANVLTF.

This clonotype was seen repeatedly, ten times or more. The V call is TRBV11-2, the J call TRBJ2-1, with 7 bases identical to TRBD1. V lost 5 bases to trimming and J lost 4 bases; unmatched junction nucleotides: 2. The CDR3 runs to 13 residues. Germline lookup yields CDR1 SGHAT and CDR2 FQNNGV. The CDR3 loop reads CASSQTGYNEQFF. The CDR3 DNA follows: TGTGCCAGCAGCCAGACAGGGTACAATGAGCAGTTCTTC.

This clonotype was recorded at least ten times. The rearrangement joins TRBV4-1 to TRBJ2-4; D not certain. With 0 bases removed from V and 6 bases from J, the gap between germline ends came to 6 bases. Looked up from germline, CDR1 is MGHRA and CDR2 is YSYEKL. The CDR3 covers 13 residues. The CDR3 DNA reads TGCGCCAGCAGCCAAGATGCTAGAAACATTCAGTACTTC. It translates to CASSQDARNIQYF.

This clonotype was seen more than once but under ten times. V is TRBV20-1 and J is TRBJ1-2; no clear D. The CDR3 has 12 residues. Deletions cut 5 bases from V and 6 bases from J, with 13 bases between. Germline V gives CDR1 DFQATT, CDR2 SNEGSKA (reference sequence). The CDR3 nucleotides are TGCAGTGCTCGGAGGTTGACGGATGGCTACACCTTC. Translated, it gives CSARRLTDGYTF.

This clonotype occurred a few times. V usage is TRBV10-3 and J usage is TRBJ2-7; TRBD1 matches at 7 bases. CDR3 length equals 13 residues. Germline lookup yields CDR1 ENHRY and CDR2 SYGVKD. J gave up 3 bases and V 6 bases, and 5 bases lay outside the gene matches. The CDR3 DNA reads TGTGCCATCAGCGGGACAGAAATCTACGAGCAGTACTTC. Translation gives CAISGTEIYEQYF.

This clonotype showed up many times. V gene TRBV6-5 combines with J gene TRBJ2-7; unclear D gene. The CDR3 spans 15 residues. Trimming took 0 bases from V and 2 from J, leaving 11 bases between them. Germline-derived CDR1 and CDR2 are MNHEY and SVGAGI. CDR3 nucleotide sequence: TGTGCCAGCAGTTACTCAGCTCGGGTAGCCTACGAGCAGTACTTC. Translated: CASSYSARVAYEQYF.

This clonotype was recorded a few times. The V and J genes are TRBV12-3 or TRBV12-4 and TRBJ2-3; D might be TRBD1 or TRBD2, each matching 6 bases. CDR3 length equals 13 residues. V lost 8 bases and J 2 bases, leaving 11 bases between the germline ends. CDR3 protein: CASVRGVTDTQYF. The CDR3 DNA reads as TGTGCCAGCGTAAGGGGGGTCACAGATACGCAGTATTTT.

This clonotype was observed many times. The chain links TRBV20-1 to TRBJ2-1; D remains ambiguous. CDR1 and CDR2 from the germline V gene are DFQATT and SNEGSKA (reference sequence). Between the trimmed V and J ends, which lost 3 bases and 2 bases, there was a span of 11 bases. The CDR3 consists of 14 residues. The CDR3 nucleotides read TGCAGTGCTAGTGGCACGGAAGCCTACAATGAGCAGTTCTTC. Amino acids: CSASGTEAYNEQFF.

This clonotype was observed a handful of times. The chain carries TRBV6-1 and TRBJ2-3; 8 bases are shared with TRBD1. Germline lookup yields CDR1 MNHNS and CDR2 SASEGT. This CDR3 is 17 amino acids long. V gave up 2 bases and J gave up 4 bases; unmatched junction bases: 11. The DNA of the CDR3 is TGTGCCAGCAGTGAACTTGCCAGGGGGCTGTTTCCAGATACGCAGTATTTT. This sequence encodes CASSELARGLFPDTQYF.